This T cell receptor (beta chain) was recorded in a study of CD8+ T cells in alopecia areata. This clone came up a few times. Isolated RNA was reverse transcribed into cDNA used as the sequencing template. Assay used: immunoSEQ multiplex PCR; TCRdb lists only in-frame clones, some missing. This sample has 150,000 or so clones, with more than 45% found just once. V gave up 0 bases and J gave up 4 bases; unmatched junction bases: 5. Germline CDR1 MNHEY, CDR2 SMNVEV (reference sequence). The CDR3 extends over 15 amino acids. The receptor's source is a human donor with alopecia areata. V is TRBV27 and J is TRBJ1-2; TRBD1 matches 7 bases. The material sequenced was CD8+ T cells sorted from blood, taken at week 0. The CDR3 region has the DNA TGTGCCAGCAGTTTATCGATACAGGGGAGCTATGGCTACACCTTC. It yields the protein CASSLSIQGSYGYTF.